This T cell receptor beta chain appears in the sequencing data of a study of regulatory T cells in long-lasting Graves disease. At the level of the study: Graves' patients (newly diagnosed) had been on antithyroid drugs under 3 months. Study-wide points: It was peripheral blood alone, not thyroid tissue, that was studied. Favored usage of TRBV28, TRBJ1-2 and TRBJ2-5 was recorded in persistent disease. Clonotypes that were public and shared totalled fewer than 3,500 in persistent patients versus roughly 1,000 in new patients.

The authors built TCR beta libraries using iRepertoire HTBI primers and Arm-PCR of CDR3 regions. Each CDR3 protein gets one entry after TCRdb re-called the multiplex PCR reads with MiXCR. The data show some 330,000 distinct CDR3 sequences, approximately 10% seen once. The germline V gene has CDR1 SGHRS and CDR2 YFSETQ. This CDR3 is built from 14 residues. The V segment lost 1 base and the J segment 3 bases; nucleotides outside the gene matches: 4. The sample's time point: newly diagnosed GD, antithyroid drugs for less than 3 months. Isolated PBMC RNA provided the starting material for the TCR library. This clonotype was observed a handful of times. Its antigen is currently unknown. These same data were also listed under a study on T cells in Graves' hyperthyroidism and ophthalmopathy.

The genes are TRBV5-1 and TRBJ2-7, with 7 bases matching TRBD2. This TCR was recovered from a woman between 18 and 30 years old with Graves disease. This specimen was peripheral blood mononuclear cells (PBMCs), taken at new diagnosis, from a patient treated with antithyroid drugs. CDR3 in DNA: TGCGCCAGCAGCTTGTGGGGGAGGGACTACGAGCAGTACTTC. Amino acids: CASSLWGRDYEQYF.